A selection of T cell receptor beta chains follows, all from one sample in a study of cytomegalovirus exposure and HLA in healthy donors. Produced via immunoSEQ multiplex PCR; TCRdb's table is partial and in-frame only. The data show under 200,000 clones, around 78% seen once. Sample: PBMCs. The origin of the receptors is a man in his forties in good health and CMV-seronegative. CDR3s leave out the opening cysteine and the closing phenylalanine or tryptophan. Clone sizes are given selectively: once, few, many, or a class where the clone is expanded.

few | TRBJ1-1 | 10 | TRBV6-1 | ASSVRGGEAF
. | TRBJ1-3 | 11 | TRBV9 | ASYTEAQNTIY
. | TRBJ1-2 | 11 | TRBV7-9 | ASTTTRGVGYT
once | TRBJ1-2 | 11 | TRBV2 | ASSTGGASGYT
. | TRBJ2-5 | 13 | TRBV11-2 | ASSPGTTQRETQY
. | TRBJ2-3 | 12 | TRBV7-2 | ASSPVTVTDTQY
. | TRBJ2-2 | 12 | TRBV10-3 | AISEPTGGGELF
. | TRBJ2-3 | 14 | TRBV4-1 | ASSVFSGSSTDTQY
. | TRBJ2-3 | 10 | TRBV19 | ASSIDRRTQY
. | TRBJ2-3 | 12 | TRBV29-1 | SVAQGAITDTQY
. | TRBJ2-1 | 13 | TRBV2 | ASSRSQGAYNEQF
. | TRBJ2-3 | 13 | TRBV28 | ASSLLAGNTDTQY
. | TRBJ2-1 | 13 | TRBV7-6 | ASSLVAQGFGEQF
. | TRBJ2-1 | 11 | TRBV7-9 | ASSLMQGNEQF
once | TRBJ2-5 | 17 | TRBV9 | ASSVAKDGLAGDWKTQY
. | TRBJ1-5 | 12 | TRBV18 | ASSPGQLNQPQH
. | TRBJ1-1 | 10 | TRBV2 | AGALRDTEAF
. | TRBJ2-3 | 13 | TRBV6-4 | ASSDSRTGSDTQY
. | TRBJ2-5 | 13 | TRBV23-1 | ASSQSEGARETQY
. | TRBJ1-4 | 11 | TRBV5-8 | ASSLRQYEKLF
. | TRBJ1-5 | 11 | TRBV6-1 | ASTRDNNQPQH
once | TRBJ2-1 | 11 | TRBV27 | ASSYIRGNEQF
. | TRBJ1-4 | 13 | TRBV7-8 | ASSLDVRINEKLF
. | TRBJ2-1 | 14 | TRBV5-1 | ASSLLTSGIYNEQF
few | TRBJ2-7 | 9 | TRBV7-8 | ASSTGNEQY
few | TRBJ2-6 | 19 | TRBV9 | ASSVGIWGGRGVSGANVLT
. | TRBJ1-1 | 14 | TRBV18 | ASSRIGDRPNTEAF
. | TRBJ1-2 | 13 | TRBV4-2 | ASSQESQLNYGYT
. | TRBJ2-7 | 12 | TRBV15 | ATSSNRVSYEQY
. | TRBJ2-5 | 14 | TRBV27 | ASSPRLAEFQETQY
once | TRBJ1-4 | 11 | TRBV2 | ASRDRGYEKLF
. | TRBJ2-5 | 15 | TRBV7-9 | ASSPPVDSGRKETQY
. | TRBJ2-3 | 15 | TRBV5-1 | ASSLGSGNYYTDTQY
. | TRBJ2-2 | 12 | TRBV9 | ASSTRGSIGELF
. | TRBJ1-1 | 12 | TRBV7-2 | ASSWAGGEVEAF
. | TRBJ1-1 | 9 | TRBV28 | ASMRGLEAF
. | TRBJ1-5 | 13 | TRBV6-1 | ASSENGLVGQPQH
. | TRBJ2-1 | 13 | TRBV9 | ASSVGSGRGNEQF
once | TRBJ1-4 | 13 | TRBV5-1 | ASSFGGARIEKLF
. | TRBJ2-1 | 12 | TRBV6-1 | ASSFAGLGNEQF
. | TRBJ1-1 | 11 | TRBV5-6 | ASSLTGGSEAF
once | TRBJ1-2 | 12 | TRBV6-1 | ASSEIRAGLGYT
. | TRBJ2-7 | 12 | TRBV4-2 | ASSPALAGVEQY
. | TRBJ2-1 | 13 | TRBV5-5 | ASSLGLAAYNEQF
once | TRBJ2-2 | 14 | TRBV7-3 | ASSSLAGLPGGELF
few | TRBJ2-1 | 11 | TRBV5-6 | ASSAGLAKEQF
. | TRBJ2-3 | 13 | TRBV18 | ASSPSESHTDTQY
. | TRBJ2-7 | 14 | TRBV6-1 | ASSGRDSTPTYEQY
. | TRBJ2-5 | 11 | TRBV7-3 | ASSRRAQETQY
. | TRBJ2-2 | 13 | TRBV7-2 | ASSGAGANTGELF
. | TRBJ1-2 | 12 | TRBV5-1 | ASSLAETNYGYT
. | TRBJ2-1 | 14 | TRBV7-6 | ASSLEWGGGSNEQF
once | TRBJ2-1 | 15 | TRBV4-2 | ASSQVVSGGIYNEQF
once | TRBJ1-1 | 14 | TRBV18 | ASSPPGQGLNTEAF
. | TRBJ2-7 | 15 | TRBV7-6 | ASSPARGLGPSYEQY
. | . | 12 | TRBV7-9 | ASSPSGSTDTQH